Listed here are 24 T cell receptor beta chains from one sample, sequenced in a study of cytomegalovirus exposure and HLA in healthy donors. PCR employed 60 Vbeta and 13 Jbeta primers. Sequencing used immunoSEQ multiplex PCR; TCRdb keeps in-frame clones, though not all of them. The sample consists of 150,000 or so clones, nearly 80% of them appearing once. The sequenced material came from PBMCs. The origin of the receptors is a man younger than 45 in good health and CMV-seropositive.

A note on this clone: At one end the junction does not follow the germline gene, possibly because of a read error. The chain couples TRBV7-6 to TRBJ2-5, with 8 bases fitting TRBD1. Germline V gene lookup returns CDR1 SGHVS and CDR2 FNYEAQ. This CDR3 is built from 15 residues. In nucleotides, the CDR3 is TGTGCCAGCGGCTTGGGGACAGGAGGACAAGAGACCCAGTACTTC. It encodes CASGLGTGGQETQYF.

Here the CDR3 reads CASLRQGADYEQYF. CDR3 nucleotide sequence: TGTGCCAGCCTTCGACAGGGGGCCGACTACGAGCAGTACTTC. The chain is built from TRBV6-6 and TRBJ2-5; 10 bases are shared with TRBD1. The J call is uncertain, as TRBJ2-7 better fits the DNA end. The CDR3 covers 14 residues. From germline, CDR1 is MNHNY and CDR2 SVGAGI (reference sequence).

This chain connects TRBV6-6 to TRBJ1-2; possible D gene TRBD1, 5 bases. This CDR3 has 13 residues. V lost 7 bases to trimming and J lost 6 bases, with 15 bases between them. The germline CDR1 and CDR2 sequences are MNHNY and SVGAGI (reference sequence). The CDR3 DNA reads as TGTGCCAGCATCTTCAGTGCGGGGGATGGCTACACCTTC. This gives the protein CASIFSAGDGYTF.

The chain uses TRBV19 and TRBJ2-5, with TRBD2 matching over 9 bases. The CDR3 has 15 amino acids. J gave up 5 bases and V 4 bases, and 8 bases lay outside the gene matches. Germline CDR1 reads LNHDA; CDR2 reads SQIVND (reference sequence). This CDR3 is CASSTIAGETETQYF. The CDR3 coding sequence is TGTGCCAGTAGTACGATAGCGGGAGAGACGGAGACCCAGTACTTC.

V is TRBV7-2 and J is TRBJ2-1, with D possibly being TRBD2 (8 bases). The V and J ends lost 6 bases and 9 bases respectively, with 24 bases between them. Germline CDR1 reads SGHTA; CDR2 reads FQGNSA. The CDR3 runs to 16 residues. CDR3 loop: CASRRTGGRNRGEQFF. DNA of the CDR3: TGTGCCAGCAGACGGACAGGCGGGAGGAACCGGGGTGAGCAGTTCTTC.

The chain has TRBV18 and TRBJ2-2; 8 bases map to TRBD2. Germline lookup yields CDR1 KGHSH and CDR2 LQKENI. The V gene end was trimmed by 4 bases and the J gene end by 2 bases; junction bases not matched to a gene: 6. The CDR3 consists of 16 residues. As DNA, the CDR3 is TGTGCCAGCTCACAAACTAGCGGATCTAACACCGGGGAGCTGTTTTTT. Amino acids: CASSQTSGSNTGELFF. The full variable domain, with the rest looked up from reference TRBV18 and TRBJ2-2, is NAGVMQNPRHLVRRRGQEARLRCSPMKGHSHVYWYRQLPEEGLKFMVYLQKENIIDESGMPKERFSAEFPKEGPSILRIQQVVRGDSAAYFCASSQTSGSNTGELFFGEGSRLTVL.

About this clone: A junction end diverges from the germline sequence, so it may reflect a read error. V and J are TRBV29-1 and TRBJ2-1; TRBD2 agrees at 13 bases. The CDR3 sequence is 14 residues long. CDR1 and CDR2 from the germline V gene are SQVTM and ANQGSEA. CDR3 nucleotides: TGCAGCGTTGGGGGACTAGCGGGGTACAATGAGCAGCTCTTC. Protein sequence: CSVGGLAGYNEQLF.

This clone was found once. The genes are TRBV19 and TRBJ1-1; D might be TRBD1 (6 bases). V lost 0 bases and J lost 0, with 11 bases in between. Looked up from germline, CDR1 is LNHDA and CDR2 is SQIVND (reference sequence). The CDR3 runs 16 residues. The CDR3 loop is CASSIDRYRVNTEAFF. DNA of the CDR3: TGTGCCAGTAGTATAGATCGATACAGGGTGAACACTGAAGCTTTCTTT.

The V gene is TRBV12-5, the J gene TRBJ2-1; D may be TRBD1 (5 bases). Trimming pared 6 bases from V and 4 bases from J, leaving 10 bases between. CDR3 length: 13 amino acids. Per the germline V gene, CDR1 is LGHNT and CDR2 is FRNRAP. CDR3 sequence reads: CASGLTVYNEQFF. The CDR3, as DNA: TGTGCTAGTGGACTGACAGTTTACAATGAGCAGTTCTTC.

This sequence joins TRBV5-1 and TRBJ2-2, with D unresolved. This CDR3 is built from 13 residues. Germline CDR1 and CDR2: SGHRS and YFSETQ. Trimming took 5 bases from V and 4 from J, leaving 9 bases between them. The CDR3 nucleotides are TGCGCCAGCAGGTGGTACGGCACCGGGGAGCTGTTTTTT. This translates into CASRWYGTGELFF.

The chain couples TRBV7-2 to TRBJ2-7; 9 positions match TRBD1. This CDR3 spans 16 amino acids. J lost 0 bases, V lost 1 base, and 4 bases had no gene match. From germline, CDR1 is SGHTA and CDR2 FQGNSA. The CDR3 spells CASSLGYRGLSYEQYF. The CDR3, as DNA: TGTGCCAGCAGCTTAGGGTACAGGGGGCTCTCCTACGAGCAGTACTTC.

This clone was seen just once. The V and J genes are TRBV28 and TRBJ1-1; TRBD1 matches at 10 bases. The germline V gene has CDR1 MDHEN and CDR2 SYDVKM. The CDR3 length is 13 residues. With 5 bases clipped from V and 11 bases from J, the junction kept 8 bases outside the gene matches. The CDR3 here is CASSRQGARGAFF. CDR3 DNA sequence: TGTGCCAGCAGTAGACAGGGGGCCCGGGGGGCTTTCTTT.

The chain is built from TRBV4-2 and TRBJ1-1, with D possibly being TRBD1 (5 bases). V lost 6 bases, J lost 2 bases, and 16 bases lay in between. There are 15 residues in the CDR3. Germline CDR1 and CDR2: LGHNA and YNFKEQ. The CDR3 sequence: CASRISRGSNTEAFF. DNA for the CDR3: TGTGCCAGCAGGATTTCGCGGGGGTCCAACACTGAAGCTTTCTTT.

CDR3 sequence (DNA): TGTGCCTGGTCGGGACAGTTTAATTCACCCCTCCACTTT. Protein: CAWSGQFNSPLHF. The rearrangement uses TRBV30 and TRBJ1-6, with TRBD1 matching over 7 bases. Trimming took 5 bases from V and 6 from J; bases not matched to a gene: 4. Germline values: CDR1 GTSNPN, CDR2 SVGIG (reference sequence). This CDR3 has 13 residues.

J is TRBJ2-2 and V is TRBV2, with TRBD2 identical over 11 bases. Trimming at V came to 7 bases and at J to 5 bases, leaving 6 bases not matched to a gene. Germline V lookup: CDR1 SNHLY, CDR2 FYNNEI. There are 15 residues in the CDR3. CDR3 nucleotides: TGTGCCAGCAAAACTAGCGGGAGTTGGACCGGGGAGCTGTTTTTT. Translating gives CASKTSGSWTGELFF.

The chain has TRBV30 and TRBJ1-3; maybe TRBD1 (5 bases). The CDR3 is made up of 17 amino acids. Germline CDR1 reads GTSNPN; CDR2 reads SVGIG (reference sequence). The ends were cut back, 0 bases at V and 0 bases at J, with 15 bases in the middle. CDR3 sequence (DNA): TGTGCCTGGAGTGTTGGGACTAGACAGAGCTCTGGAAACACCATATATTTT. Protein sequence: CAWSVGTRQSSGNTIYF.

In this sample, this clone is medium-sized. The chain employs TRBV5-5 and TRBJ1-5; 7 bases are shared with TRBD1. The CDR3 contains 18 residues. Germline V CDR1 and CDR2: SGHKS, YYEKEE (reference sequence). After removal of 4 bases from V and 1 base from J, the junction contained 14 bases not matched to a gene. DNA of the CDR3: TGTGCCAGCAGCCTAGGGACAGAAGAGAGGGTAAGCAATCAGCCCCAGCATTTT. Protein sequence: CASSLGTEERVSNQPQHF. Complete variable domain (other parts from reference TRBV5-5 and TRBJ1-5): DAGVTQSPTHLIKTRGQQVTLRCSPISGHKSVSWYQQVLGQGPQFIFQYYEKEERGRGNFPDRFSARQFPNYSSELNVNALLLGDSALYLCASSLGTEERVSNQPQHFGDGTRLSIL.

The chain has TRBV28 and TRBJ2-2, with 7 bases aligning to TRBD1. CDR3 size: 15 residues. The junction had 9 bases not matched to a gene; V was cut back by 5 bases and J by 6 bases. From germline, CDR1 is MDHEN and CDR2 SYDVKM. CDR3 protein: CASSAYKQGPGELFF. In nucleotides, the CDR3 is TGTGCCAGCAGTGCCTACAAACAGGGGCCCGGGGAGCTGTTTTTT.

V is TRBV7-9 and J is TRBJ2-5, with 8 bases identical to TRBD1. The closer fit of TRBJ2-7 to the DNA end suggests the J call may be wrong. The V gene's germline CDR1 is SEHNR and CDR2 FQNEAQ (reference sequence). This CDR3 is built from 17 residues. CDR3 protein: CASSSSVLGQGDNEQYF. The CDR3 nucleotides are TGTGCCAGCAGCTCTTCGGTCCTCGGACAGGGTGACAACGAGCAGTACTTC.

The CDR3 sequence is CASSLDSVRGEKLFF. DNA of the CDR3: TGTGCCAGCAGCTTAGACTCGGTGCGAGGCGAAAAACTGTTTTTT. The chain employs TRBV11-3 and TRBJ1-4; D ambiguous. The CDR3 is made up of 15 amino acids. V lost 0 bases to trimming and J lost 8 bases, with 13 bases between them. Germline V lookup: CDR1 SGHNT, CDR2 YENEEA.

The count of this clone is one. The V call is TRBV5-3, the J call TRBJ1-5; 9 bases map to TRBD1. TRBV5-3 is an open reading frame, and its role is uncertain. J gave up 6 bases and V 3 bases, and 7 bases lay outside the gene matches. This CDR3 is built from 15 residues. The CDR3 DNA reads TGTGCCAGAAGCTGGGACAGGGCGTTGGGTCAGCCCCAGCATTTT. Translation gives CARSWDRALGQPQHF.

This chain uses TRBV7-2 with TRBJ2-3; tentatively, D is TRBD2 (5 bases). The germline V and J ends were trimmed by 2 bases and 0 bases, with 15 bases remaining between them. Germline V CDR1 and CDR2: SGHTA, FQGNSA. This CDR3 is built from 17 residues. CDR3 DNA: TGTGCCAGCAGCTTATTACCTAGCCTCTACAGCACAGATACGCAGTATTTT. It translates to CASSLLPSLYSTDTQYF.

This chain uses TRBV5-1 with TRBJ2-1; TRBD2 aligns across 10 bases. The V and J ends lost 2 bases and 9 bases, in that order; junction bases with no gene match: 5. The CDR3 covers 14 residues. Germline V gene data show CDR1 as SGHRS and CDR2 as YFSETQ. The CDR3, as DNA: TGCGCCAGCAGCTTTACTAGCGGGAAGGTTGAGCAGTTCTTC. It translates to CASSFTSGKVEQFF.

The gene calls are TRBV15 and TRBJ2-7; 8 bases agree with TRBD2. Germline V CDR1 and CDR2: LNHNV, YYDKDF (reference sequence). Trimming at V came to 1 base and at J to 3 bases, leaving 5 bases not matched to a gene. This CDR3 region has 15 residues. CDR3 protein: CATSRVASGYYEQYF. The CDR3 DNA follows: TGTGCCACCAGCAGAGTGGCTAGCGGGTACTACGAGCAGTACTTC.